A single T cell receptor (beta chain) is shown here with its context. Its antigen remains undetermined. Per-base qualities were not stored, and no clone one base away is much larger. Using the deep immunoSEQ assay, multiplex PCR amplified TCR CDR3 regions from genomic DNA. Genomic DNA extracted from each cell subset was distributed evenly over all wells of several immunoSEQ 96-well plates, and each plate served as one replicate. For sorted subsets, 200 to 250 ng of genomic DNA, equivalent to 30,000 or so T cell genomes, went into each replicate PCR. Purified libraries were measured with a Qubit 3.0 fluorometer, size-checked on a Bioanalyzer 2100, and measured again with the KAPA Library Quantification kit. Every immunoSEQ 96-well plate was sequenced on a separate single-read 150-cycle Illumina NextSeq 550 flow cell. As for the original processing: Because the immunoSEQ output held only junctional sequences and lacked quality scores, the filtering could not match the filtering applied to full-length reads. Sequences were annotated with PyIR, a Python wrapper for IgBLAST v1.9, using IMGT germline references to assign V/J genes and CDR3. Reads with weak V/J assignments (E-value above 1e-6), missing CDR3, stop codons, out-of-frame junctions, or ambiguous translated residues were removed. V3J clonotypes were defined as sequences sharing an identical inferred V gene, J gene, and CDR3 amino acid sequence. To compute the percentage overlap between repertoires, the number of shared unique clonotypes was divided by the size of the smaller repertoire. Three approaches were used to assess repertoire richness: RTK rarefaction, the Chao1 estimator, and Recon v2.1 estimates of unobserved clonotypes. Generation probabilities for all TCRbeta clonotypes obtained by the gDNA method from several donors were computed using OLGA. The source is immuneACCESS, and TCRdb retained only in-frame sequences with V and J called. Part of the clones is not carried over; for the studies checked, unresolved V genes explain less than half of this, and the remainder is unexplained. Clone size and the V and J calls come from that table; the DNA yielded D and trimming. This sample lists over 1.5 million clones; 95% to 99% were detected once. The top ten clonotypes cover approximately 0.45% of the sample.

Trimming accounts for 4 bases at V and 6 bases at J, while the number of junction bases matched to no gene is 16. Inclusive of the bounding cysteine and phenylalanine, the CDR3 is 20 residues long. The sequence is cut down to CDR3 DNA, 60 bases in frame from base 1. Per the germline V gene (reference sequence), MNHEY is the CDR1 and SMNVEV is the CDR2. The sample originates from a study of shared clonotypes between healthy human individuals (dated by TCRdb to the early 2020s). For context, the study as a whole: A few men and a couple of women, aged 18 to 49 years, made up the cohort. For each donor, CD4 naive and CD4 memory were each given three plates, CD8 naive was given two plates, and CD8 memory was given one plate. Blood TCR repertoires of a handful of healthy adults were deeply sequenced to estimate repertoire size and the extent of clonotype sharing between individuals. Different laboratories and diverse techniques were used to prepare libraries and sequence TCR repertoires, to increase sequencing depth and limit assay-specific biases. Per donor, leukapheresis produced somewhere between about 0.85 and 8.9 billion PBMCs. The study at large found these results: Naive subsets generally had larger estimated clonotype richness than memory subsets. Across several donors, around 5% of naive CD4, over 3% of naive CD8, roughly 2.2% of memory CD4, and 0.3% to 0.45% of memory CD8 clonotypes were shared. Compared with non-shared clonotypes, clonotypes shared by all four sorted-subset donors had higher generation probabilities. Only blood was sampled, and tissue TCR repertoires likely differ from those in blood. Incomplete sequencing was indicated by rarefaction of sorted-subset datasets, despite the large sequencing depth. Based on pairwise subsampling, the degree of clonotype sharing among donors was expected to be affected by sequencing depth. Because the study included only a small number of donors, the genetic and exposure-history diversity represented was limited.

The donors were healthy, HIV-negative adults who had no recently reported acute infections or vaccinations. All donors were Caucasian adults living in Nashville, Tennessee, USA. Magnetic negative selection was used to enrich CD4+ T cells, after which naive cells were positively selected on CD45RA and the negative fraction became the memory subset. After blood collection by leukapheresis, PBMCs were isolated using Ficoll-Histopaque density gradient centrifugation and then cryopreserved in the vapor phase of liquid nitrogen. Purity and quantity of every magnetically sorted T cell population were checked by analytical flow cytometry. From each sorted fraction, genomic DNA was isolated and quantified by UV absorbance on a Nanodrop 2000c.

This chain is built from TRBV27 and TRBJ2-2, and 14 junction bases match TRBD2. Material for sequencing was naive CD4+ T cells sorted from blood. What the cell subset or site label conveys for this sample: CD45RA+ positively selected. The TCR was taken from a man aged 30 to 39 in good health. The CDR3 is CASSSLGTSGRVAVSGELFF. The DNA sequence is given as TGTGCCAGCAGTTCCCTCGGGACTAGCGGGAGAGTGGCGGTCTCCGGGGAGCTGTTTTTT.